The T cell receptor beta chain described here comes from a study of blood T cell repertoires in COVID-19. About the research overall: In each case, the material was cDNA or gDNA derived from T cells, B-cell-depleted T cells, or PBMCs.

One Seattle source followed patients from active infection through their disease course. In germline, CDR1 is MNHNY, CDR2 SVGAGI (reference sequence). This CDR3 spans 15 amino acids. Trimming cost V 2 bases and J 0 bases, with 9 bases left between them. The authors' processing: Amplification of reference gene primers was used by the study to estimate nucleated cell counts. Assay: immunoSEQ multiplex PCR; the TCRdb copy retains only in-frame clones and omits some. V and J calls and clone size follow that table, whereas D and trimming were derived from the DNA. The sample carries about 200,000 clones, approximately 78% recorded once.

What was sequenced was peripheral blood. The chain combines TRBV6-6 with TRBJ2-3; no clear D. This receptor was identified in an elderly woman with COVID-19, enrolled during active disease. For the CDR3, the DNA is TGTGCCAGCAGTTACGCACAGTCTAGCACAGATACGCAGTATTTT. It encodes CASSYAQSSTDTQYF.